This TCR beta chain was documented in a study of blood T cell repertoires in COVID-19 (dated by TCRdb to the early 2020s). Regarding the study in general: The collaborator samples originated in the United States, Italy and Spain and spanned the acute and convalescent phases of COVID-19. The material from the prospective study consisted of cDNA or gDNA derived from T cells, B-cell-depleted T cells, or PBMCs. The dataset comprised deeply sampled blood TCRbeta repertoires from subjects exposed to, actively infected with, or recovered from COVID-19. The repertoires were released in a freely available public database meant as a resource for research on the immune response to SARS-CoV-2. Samples came from the ongoing ImmuneRACE study (first 160 participants) plus 1,254 subjects from 6 global collaborators. Nearly every sample came with metadata listing a de-identified subject ID, COVID-19 status, age in years and sex. Where HLA class I and class II types were available, the types were taken from metadata supplied by the sample provider, not from assay-based typing.

The collaborating institutions used their own protocols to collect whole blood in K2EDTA tubes. For TCRbeta analysis, collaborator samples were shipped as frozen whole blood, as isolated PBMCs, or as DNA extracted from either sample type. Points on this clone: What antigen it recognizes has not been identified. The record has no base qualities; no much larger clone is one base away.

The investigation overall reported the following: The quantity of clinical and demographic metadata differed by source and by participant and was supplied without curation.

TCRbeta CDR3 regions were amplified from genomic DNA by means of the immunoSEQ Assay, a bias-controlled multiplex PCR. Concerning the study's data processing: Nucleated cell counts per sample were estimated from amplification of reference gene primers within the assay. Sequence reads were collapsed and filtered to measure the absolute abundance of every unique TCRbeta CDR3 rearrangement. Productive Simpson clonality was computed per sample as the square root of Simpson's diversity index over productive rearrangements. TCRdb took this table from immuneACCESS and kept in-frame rearrangements with V and J called. Such tables lack part of the clones; where checked against another copy, unresolved V genes explain under half of the gap, and the rest is unexplained. V and J calls and clone size come straight from that table; D and trimming were deduced from the DNA. The sample table lists approximately 130,000 clones, approximately 87% of them with a count of one. Of the sample, roughly 8% is held by the ten largest clones.

Sequences were obtained from peripheral blood. The clonotype was recovered from a man aged 45 to 65 with acute or convalescent COVID-19.

The CDR3 loop reads CATSASRRSYNEQFF. The nucleotide sequence reads as follows: TGTGCCACCAGTGCATCCCGGAGGTCCTACAATGAGCAGTTCTTC. This chain joins TRBV24-1 to TRBJ2-1; the D gene is perhaps TRBD2, from 5 matching bases. Spanning cysteine to phenylalanine, the CDR3 consists of 15 amino acids. Only the CDR3 part of the read is kept: 45 bases, read in frame from the first base. In the germline V gene, CDR1 corresponds to KGHDR and CDR2 to SFDVKD. At the junction V is shortened by 5 bases and J by 1 base, with 11 bases in between.